The 23 T cell receptor beta chains reported below all come from one sample, sequenced in a study of human T cells and chemical hapten exposure. TCRdb processed the RACE reads anew with MiXCR; each CDR3 protein has one entry. The sample consists of 340,000 or so distinct CDR3 sequences, around 7% of them appearing once. Documented time point: patch test 1, 2 weeks after DPC sensitization. This sample's treatment: therapeutic diphenylcyclopropenone sensitization with weekly scalp DPC. The specimen comprised whole blood, sampled in connection with sensitization to the hapten diphenylcyclopropenone (DPC). The receptors come from a woman aged 18-30 years with alopecia areata. Some clones in this sample may be carry-over from other donors' samples.

The chain employs TRBV20-1 and TRBJ2-1, with 11 nucleotides matching TRBD1. CDR1 and CDR2 from the germline V gene are DFQATT and SNEGSKA (reference sequence). V lost 6 bases to trimming and J lost 8 bases; unmatched junction nucleotides: 12. The length of the CDR3 is 15 residues. Here the CDR3 reads CSARDRDRGVHEQFF. The DNA of the CDR3 is TGCAGTGCCCGCGACCGGGACAGGGGGGTCCATGAGCAGTTCTTC.

V gene TRBV5-6 combines with J gene TRBJ1-2, with 8 nucleotides matching TRBD1. V gave up 0 bases and J gave up 1 base; unmatched junction bases: 8. The CDR3 totals 17 residues. Germline V lookup: CDR1 SGHDT, CDR2 YYEEEE. The CDR3: CASSLADRAIYNYGYTF. CDR3 DNA sequence: TGTGCCAGCAGCTTGGCGGACAGGGCTATCTATAACTATGGCTACACCTTC.

The V call is TRBV13, the J call TRBJ1-1; a weak D match, TRBD1 (5 bases). The CDR3 sequence is 14 residues long. Trimming took 4 bases from V and 5 from J, leaving 14 bases between them. Germline CDR1 and CDR2: PRHDT and FYEKMQ (reference sequence). The CDR3 sequence is CASSSPGTRTEAFF. CDR3 sequence (DNA): TGTGCCAGCAGCTCTCCCGGGACGCGGACTGAAGCTTTCTTT.

This clonotype was recorded many times. The chain carries TRBV6-2 or TRBV6-3 and TRBJ2-2; 7 bases align to TRBD1. Germline CDR1 is MNHEY and CDR2 is SVGEGT. V was clipped by 6 bases and J by 3 bases; unmatched bases: 7. The CDR3 covers 15 residues. The CDR3 region has the DNA TGTGCCAGCAGGACCCCCGGGACAGACACCGGGGAGCTGTTTTTT. It encodes CASRTPGTDTGELFF.

The CDR3 DNA reads as TGTGCCATCAGTGAGAAATCCGGGGATGGCTACACCTTC. Translation gives CAISEKSGDGYTF. The chain links TRBV10-3 to TRBJ1-2; no clear D. From germline, CDR1 is ENHRY and CDR2 SYGVKD. The CDR3 consists of 13 residues. The V gene lost 2 bases and the J gene lost 6 bases, with 10 bases spanning the gap.

This clonotype has just a few counts. This chain connects TRBV29-1 to TRBJ1-5; 7 positions match TRBD1. Germline V gene sequence: CDR1 SQVTM, CDR2 ANQGSEA. V trimming: 4 bases; J trimming: 4 bases; junction bases outside the gene matches: 7. This CDR3 is built from 14 residues. CDR3 coding DNA: TGCAGCGTTGCTACAGGGACAGCTAATCAGCCCCAGCATTTT. It is translated as CSVATGTANQPQHF.

This clonotype was counted between two and nine times. CDR3 residues: CATSPSREGGTEAFF. The CDR3 DNA is TGTGCCACCAGCCCTTCCCGGGAGGGGGGGACTGAAGCTTTCTTT. This sequence joins TRBV15 and TRBJ1-1, with D possibly being TRBD1 (6 bases). There are 15 residues in the CDR3. Germline values: CDR1 LNHNV, CDR2 YYDKDF (reference sequence). The germline V and J ends were trimmed by 5 bases and 5 bases, with 18 bases remaining between them. Drawing the rest from reference TRBV15 and TRBJ1-1, the complete variable domain is DAMVIQNPRYQVTQFGKPVTLSCSQTLNHNVMYWYQQKSSQAPKLLFHYYDKDFNNEADTPDNFQSRRPNTSFCFLDIRSPGLGDTAMYLCATSPSREGGTEAFFGQGTRLTVV.

The chain links TRBV29-1 to TRBJ1-5; tentatively, D is TRBD1 (5 bases). The germline V gene has CDR1 SQVTM and CDR2 ANQGSEA. V lost 4 bases to trimming and J lost 0 bases, with 13 bases between them. There are 15 residues in the CDR3. The CDR3 coding sequence is TGCAGCGTTGGTGGGGGTTCGGATAGCAATCAGCCCCAGCATTTT. The encoded protein is CSVGGGSDSNQPQHF.

This clonotype was counted at least ten times. V usage is TRBV7-9 and J usage is TRBJ1-2, with TRBD1 as a possible D gene (6 bases). This CDR3 has 14 amino acids. Trimming stripped 5 bases from V and 8 bases from J, with 18 bases between. From germline, CDR1 is SEHNR and CDR2 FQNEAQ (reference sequence). The CDR3 DNA reads as TGTGCCAGCAGCCACAGACAGGATAATGTCGGCTACACCTTC. Encoded protein: CASSHRQDNVGYTF.

This clonotype was picked up a small number of times. This sequence joins TRBV7-9 and TRBJ2-7; 8 nucleotides match TRBD1. CDR3 length: 15 residues. The trim removed 4 bases at V and 5 bases at J, leaving 10 bases unmatched. Germline assignment: CDR1 SEHNR and CDR2 FQNEAQ (reference sequence). The CDR3 loop reads CASSSDRATGDEQYF. The DNA for the CDR3 is TGTGCCAGCAGCTCGGACAGGGCCACTGGGGACGAGCAGTACTTC.

V usage is TRBV20-1 and J usage is TRBJ1-3; D ambiguous. CDR1 DFQATT and CDR2 SNEGSKA come from the germline V gene (reference sequence). The CDR3 covers 13 residues. Trimming shortened V by 1 base and J by 8 bases, and 12 bases separated the two germline ends. CDR3 amino acids: CSARADRVDTIYF. Written as DNA, the CDR3 is TGCAGTGCTAGAGCAGATCGTGTAGACACCATATATTTT.

This clonotype was seen more than once but under ten times. The CDR3 coding sequence is TGTGCCAGCAGCCGGGGGGACAGGGGGCGTAATGAAGCTTTCTTT. Translating it yields CASSRGDRGRNEAFF. The rearrangement links TRBV6-5 to TRBJ1-1, with 12 bases that match TRBD1. This CDR3 is 15 amino acids long. J gave up 7 bases and V 6 bases, and 9 bases lay outside the gene matches. CDR1 MNHEY and CDR2 SVGAGI come from the germline V gene.

The chain recombines TRBV11-2 with TRBJ2-3; 7 bases agree with TRBD2. V trimming: 5 bases; J trimming: 0 bases; junction bases outside the gene matches: 17. This CDR3 has 19 amino acids. Germline lookup yields CDR1 SGHAT and CDR2 FQNNGV. The CDR3 coding sequence is TGTGCCAGCAGCCCCCGTCGGGGCATAGCGGGCGTCAGCACAGATACGCAGTATTTT. Amino acid sequence: CASSPRRGIAGVSTDTQYF.

This clonotype was counted between two and nine times. The V gene is TRBV7-2, the J gene TRBJ2-5; no firm D call. Trimming removed 5 bases at V and 1 base at J, with 17 bases between. The CDR3 has 16 residues. Per germline, CDR1 SGHTA and CDR2 FQGNSA. The CDR3 sequence is CASSRTLGTPQETQYF. For the CDR3, the DNA is TGTGCCAGCAGCCGAACCTTAGGAACTCCCCAAGAGACCCAGTACTTC.

This clonotype occurred many times. The rearrangement links TRBV9 to TRBJ1-1; TRBD1 matches at 11 bases. Germline-derived CDR1 and CDR2 are SGDLS and YYNGEE. Germline trimming cut 4 bases from V and 6 bases from J; bases unmatched to any gene: 14. The CDR3 has 17 amino acids. The CDR3 DNA follows: TGTGCCAGCAGCTCCCCGATGGGGACAGGGGGAGAACCTGAAGCTTTCTTT. Its translation: CASSSPMGTGGEPEAFF.

This clonotype was observed many times. CDR3 sequence (DNA): TGTGCCAGCAGCGCCCTTCTGCTGGGGGCCAACGTCCTGACTTTC. Protein product: CASSALLLGANVLTF. The chain has TRBV9 and TRBJ2-6; D not certain. This CDR3 is built from 15 residues. The ends were cut back, 3 bases at V and 4 bases at J, with 11 bases in the middle. The germline gives CDR1 SGDLS, CDR2 YYNGEE. The variable domain in full, completed from reference TRBV9 and TRBJ2-6, reads DSGVTQTPKHLITATGQRVTLRCSPRSGDLSVYWYQQSLDQGLQFLIQYYNGEERAKGNILERFSAQQFPDLHSELNLSSLELGDSALYFCASSALLLGANVLTFGAGSRLTVL.

Remarks on this clonotype: This may be a read error, as it is one base from a much larger clone. V is TRBV7-9 and J is TRBJ2-6; D tentatively fits TRBD1 or TRBD2 (5 bases each). Germline CDR1 and CDR2: SEHNR and FQNEAQ (reference sequence). CDR3 length: 17 residues. DNA for the CDR3: TGTGCCAGCAGCCCAGGACGGGGATTCTCTGGGGCCTACGTCCTGACTTTC. Residues: CASSPGRGFSGAYVLTF.

This clonotype was counted at least ten times. The chain recombines TRBV6-5 with TRBJ1-1, with 11 bases that match TRBD1. The length of the CDR3 is 15 residues. Germline V gene sequence: CDR1 MNHEY, CDR2 SVGAGI. J was trimmed by 4 bases and V by 7 bases; bases with no gene match: 8. The CDR3 DNA reads as TGTGCCAGCAATAGGTTCGGGACAGGGGGCACTGAAGCTTTCTTT. It yields the protein CASNRFGTGGTEAFF.

Many counts were recorded for this clonotype. The rearrangement links TRBV6-8 to TRBJ2-3, with 10 nucleotides matching TRBD2. The ends lost 4 bases at V and 4 bases at J; junction bases unmatched: 5. The CDR3 spans 15 residues. Germline V gene sequence: CDR1 MNHGY, CDR2 SAAAGT. In DNA, the CDR3 is TGTGCCAGCAGTTTGCGGACTAGCGGTTCAGATACGCAGTATTTT. Protein: CASSLRTSGSDTQYF.

This clonotype was picked up a small number of times. The chain joins TRBV7-9 to TRBJ2-5; D remains ambiguous. The germline gives CDR1 SEHNR, CDR2 FQNEAQ (reference sequence). V shed 5 bases and J shed 2 bases, with 9 bases lying between them. The CDR3 runs 13 residues. The CDR3 sequence: CASSPLFQETQYF. The CDR3, as DNA: TGTGCCAGCAGCCCCCTCTTTCAAGAGACCCAGTACTTC.

This clonotype came up many times. The V call is TRBV7-2, the J call TRBJ2-3; no clear D gene. Germline values: CDR1 SGHTA, CDR2 FQGNSA. Trimming took 5 bases from V and 4 from J, leaving 13 bases between them. CDR3 length: 14 residues. In DNA, the CDR3 is TGTGCCAGCAGCCCCGAACTGGGCCCAGATACGCAGTATTTT. Translating it yields CASSPELGPDTQYF.

The table lists this clonotype with many counts. The chain is built from TRBV7-9 and TRBJ2-4; the match to TRBD2 covers 10 bases. The ends lost 5 bases at V and 5 bases at J; junction bases unmatched: 9. Germline V CDR1 and CDR2: SEHNR, FQNEAQ (reference sequence). There are 16 residues in the CDR3. CDR3 protein: CASSGGTSAWENIQYF. The CDR3 nucleotides are TGTGCCAGCAGCGGCGGGACTAGCGCCTGGGAAAACATTCAGTACTTC.

This chain joins TRBV24-1 and TRBJ1-5, with D maybe TRBD1 (6 bases). Germline lookup yields CDR1 KGHDR and CDR2 SFDVKD. The CDR3 length is 14 residues. Trimming took off 3 bases at V and 3 bases at J, with 8 bases between the two ends. The CDR3 loop reads CATSDGQFNQPQHF. For the CDR3, the DNA is TGTGCCACCAGTGATGGACAGTTCAATCAGCCCCAGCATTTT.